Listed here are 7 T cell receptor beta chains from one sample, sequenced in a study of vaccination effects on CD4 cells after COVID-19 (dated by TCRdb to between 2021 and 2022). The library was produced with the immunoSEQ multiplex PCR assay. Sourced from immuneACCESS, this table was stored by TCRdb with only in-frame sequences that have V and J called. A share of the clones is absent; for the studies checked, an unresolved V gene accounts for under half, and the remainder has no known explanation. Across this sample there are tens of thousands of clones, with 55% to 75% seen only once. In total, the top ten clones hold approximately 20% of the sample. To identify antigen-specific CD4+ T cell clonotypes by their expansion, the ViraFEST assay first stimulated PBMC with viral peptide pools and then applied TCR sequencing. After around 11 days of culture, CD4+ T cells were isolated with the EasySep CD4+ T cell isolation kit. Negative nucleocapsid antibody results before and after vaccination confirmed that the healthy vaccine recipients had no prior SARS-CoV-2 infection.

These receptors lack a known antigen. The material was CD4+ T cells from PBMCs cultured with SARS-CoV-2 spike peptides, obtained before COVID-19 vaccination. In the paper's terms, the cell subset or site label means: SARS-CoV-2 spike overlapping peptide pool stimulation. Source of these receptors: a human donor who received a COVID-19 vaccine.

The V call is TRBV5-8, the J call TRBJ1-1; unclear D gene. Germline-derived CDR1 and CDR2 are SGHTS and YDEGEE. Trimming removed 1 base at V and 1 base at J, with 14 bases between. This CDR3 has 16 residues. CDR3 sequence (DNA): TGTGCCAGCAGCTTGCGTCCATACGAGGGGAACACTGAAGCTTTCTTT. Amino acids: CASSLRPYEGNTEAFF. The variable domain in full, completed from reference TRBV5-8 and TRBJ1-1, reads EAGVTQSPTHLIKTRGQQATLRCSPISGHTSVYWYQQALGLGLQFLLWYDEGEERNRGNFPPRFSGRQFPNYSSELNVNALELEDSALYLCASSLRPYEGNTEAFFGQGTRLTVV.

This CDR3 reads CASSRGWVGTTKETQYF. For the CDR3, the DNA is TGTGCCAGCAGTCGCGGTTGGGTGGGGACTACTAAAGAGACCCAGTACTTC. V is TRBV6-6 and J is TRBJ2-5, with TRBD2 matching over 7 bases. The CDR3 covers 17 residues. The trim removed 5 bases at V and 3 bases at J, leaving 15 bases unmatched. Germline lookup yields CDR1 MNHNY and CDR2 SVGAGI (reference sequence).

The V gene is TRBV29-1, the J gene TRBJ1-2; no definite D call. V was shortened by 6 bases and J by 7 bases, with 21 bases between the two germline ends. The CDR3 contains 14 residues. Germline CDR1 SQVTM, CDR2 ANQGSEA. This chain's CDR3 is CSVTTGAARGGYTF. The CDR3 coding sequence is TGCAGCGTCACAACCGGAGCCGCCCGGGGTGGCTACACCTTC.

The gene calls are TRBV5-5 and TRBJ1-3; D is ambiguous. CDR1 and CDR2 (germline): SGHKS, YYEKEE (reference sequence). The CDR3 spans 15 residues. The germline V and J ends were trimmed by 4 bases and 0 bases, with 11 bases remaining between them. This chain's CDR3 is CASSPQTYSGNTIYF. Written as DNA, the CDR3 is TGTGCCAGCAGCCCTCAGACGTACTCTGGAAACACCATATATTTT.

The CDR3: CASSQDGGTSGRRGTDTQYF. DNA for the CDR3: TGCGCCAGCAGCCAAGATGGGGGGACTAGCGGGAGGAGGGGCACAGATACGCAGTATTTT. This sequence joins TRBV4-1 and TRBJ2-3, with 15 bases fitting TRBD2. Germline CDR1 reads MGHRA; CDR2 reads YSYEKL. The CDR3 extends over 20 amino acids. The trim removed 0 bases at V and 1 base at J, leaving 8 bases unmatched.

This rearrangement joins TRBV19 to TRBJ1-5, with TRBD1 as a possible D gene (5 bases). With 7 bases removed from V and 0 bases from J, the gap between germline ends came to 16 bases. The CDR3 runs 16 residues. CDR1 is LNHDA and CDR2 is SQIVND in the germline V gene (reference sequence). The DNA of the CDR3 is TGTGCCAGTACAAGAGGGACCTTTTTTAGCAATCAGCCCCAGCATTTT. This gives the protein CASTRGTFFSNQPQHF. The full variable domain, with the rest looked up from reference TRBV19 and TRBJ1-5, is DGGITQSPKYLFRKEGQNVTLSCEQNLNHDAMYWYRQDPGQGLRLIYYSQIVNDFQKGDIAEGYSVSREKKESFPLTVTSAQKNPTAFYLCASTRGTFFSNQPQHFGDGTRLSIL.

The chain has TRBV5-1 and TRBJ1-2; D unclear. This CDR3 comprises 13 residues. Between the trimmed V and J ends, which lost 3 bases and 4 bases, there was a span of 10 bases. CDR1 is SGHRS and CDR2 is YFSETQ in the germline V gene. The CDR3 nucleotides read TGCGCCAGCAGCTCACCACCCTCCTATGGCTACACCTTC. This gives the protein CASSSPPSYGYTF.